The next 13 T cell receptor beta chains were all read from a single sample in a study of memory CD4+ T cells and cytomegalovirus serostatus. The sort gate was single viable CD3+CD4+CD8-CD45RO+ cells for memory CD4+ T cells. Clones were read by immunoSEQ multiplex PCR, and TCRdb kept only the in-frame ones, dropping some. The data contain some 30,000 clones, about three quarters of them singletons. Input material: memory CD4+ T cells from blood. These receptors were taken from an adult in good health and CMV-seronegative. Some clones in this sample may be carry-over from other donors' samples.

The CDR3 spells CASSSTGTSGGNTQYF. The CDR3 nucleotides read TGCGCCAGCAGCTCGACGGGGACTAGCGGGGGTAATACGCAGTATTTT. The chain is built from TRBV5-1 and TRBJ2-3; 14 nucleotides align to TRBD2. The V segment lost 3 bases and the J segment 7 bases; nucleotides outside the gene matches: 7. Germline CDR1 reads SGHRS; CDR2 reads YFSETQ. The CDR3 contains 16 residues.

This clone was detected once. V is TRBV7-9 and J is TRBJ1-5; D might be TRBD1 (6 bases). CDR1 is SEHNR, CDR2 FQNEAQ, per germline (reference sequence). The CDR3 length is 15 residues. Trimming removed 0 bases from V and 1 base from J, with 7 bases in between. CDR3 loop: CASSLAGASNQPQHF. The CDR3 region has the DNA TGTGCCAGCAGCTTAGCGGGGGCGAGCAATCAGCCCCAGCATTTT.

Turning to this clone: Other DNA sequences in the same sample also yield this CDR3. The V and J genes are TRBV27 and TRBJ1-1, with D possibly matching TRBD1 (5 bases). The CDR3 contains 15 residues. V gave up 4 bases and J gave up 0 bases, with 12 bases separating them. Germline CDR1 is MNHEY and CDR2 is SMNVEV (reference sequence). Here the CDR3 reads CASSSGTAVNTEAFF. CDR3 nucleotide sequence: TGTGCCAGCAGTTCCGGGACCGCTGTGAACACTGAAGCTTTCTTT.

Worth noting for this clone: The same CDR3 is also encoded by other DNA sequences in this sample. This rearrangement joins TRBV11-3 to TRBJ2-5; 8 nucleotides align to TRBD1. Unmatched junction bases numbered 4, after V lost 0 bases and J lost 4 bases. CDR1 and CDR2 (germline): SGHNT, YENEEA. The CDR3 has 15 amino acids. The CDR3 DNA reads TGTGCCAGCAGCTTAGAGGGACAGGCCGGAGAGACCCAGTACTTC. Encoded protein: CASSLEGQAGETQYF.

CDR3 DNA sequence: TGCGCCAGCAGCCAAGATTTCAGGGGGGCCTATGGCTACACCTTC. Translation gives CASSQDFRGAYGYTF. V gene TRBV4-1 combines with J gene TRBJ1-2; 7 bases map to TRBD1. Trimming removed 0 bases from V and 4 bases from J; junction bases left unmatched: 5. CDR1 is MGHRA and CDR2 is YSYEKL in the germline V gene. The CDR3 runs 15 residues.

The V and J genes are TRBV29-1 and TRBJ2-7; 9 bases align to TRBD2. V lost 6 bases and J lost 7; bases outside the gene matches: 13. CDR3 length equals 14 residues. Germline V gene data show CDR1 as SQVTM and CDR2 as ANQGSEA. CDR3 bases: TGCAGCGTCAGTAGCGGGGGTGGAGCTAGGGAGCAGTACTTC. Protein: CSVSSGGGAREQYF.

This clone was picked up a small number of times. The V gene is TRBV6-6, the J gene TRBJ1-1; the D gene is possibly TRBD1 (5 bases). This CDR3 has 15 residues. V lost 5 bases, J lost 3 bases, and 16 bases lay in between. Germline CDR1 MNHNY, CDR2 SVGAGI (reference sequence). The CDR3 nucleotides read TGTGCCAGCAGTCCGTCGGACATGGGTTACACTGAAGCTTTCTTT. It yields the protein CASSPSDMGYTEAFF.

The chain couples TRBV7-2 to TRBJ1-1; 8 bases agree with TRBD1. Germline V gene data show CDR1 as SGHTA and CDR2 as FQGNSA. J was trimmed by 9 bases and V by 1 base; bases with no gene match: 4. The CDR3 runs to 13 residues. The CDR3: CASSLVIRGQAFF. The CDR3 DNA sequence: TGTGCCAGCAGCTTAGTTATCAGGGGGCAAGCTTTCTTT.

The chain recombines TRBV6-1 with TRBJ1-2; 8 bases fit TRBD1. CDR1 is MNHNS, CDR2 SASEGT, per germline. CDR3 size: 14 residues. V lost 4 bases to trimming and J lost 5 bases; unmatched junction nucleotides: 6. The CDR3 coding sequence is TGTGCCAGCAGTGCCTCAGGGGGCGCATATGGCTACACCTTC. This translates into CASSASGGAYGYTF.

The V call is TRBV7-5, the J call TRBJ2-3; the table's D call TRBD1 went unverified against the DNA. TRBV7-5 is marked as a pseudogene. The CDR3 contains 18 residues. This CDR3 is CARSGWPGTDISTDTQYF. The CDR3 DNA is TGTGCCAGAAGCGGATGGCCCGGGACAGATATTAGCACAGATACGCAGTATTTT.

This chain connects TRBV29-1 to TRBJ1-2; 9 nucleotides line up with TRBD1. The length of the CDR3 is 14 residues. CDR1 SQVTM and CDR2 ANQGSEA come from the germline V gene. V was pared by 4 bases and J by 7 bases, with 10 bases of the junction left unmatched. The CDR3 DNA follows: TGCAGCGTTGGGGAACAGGGGGCTTGGCGTGGCTACACCTTC. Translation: CSVGEQGAWRGYTF.

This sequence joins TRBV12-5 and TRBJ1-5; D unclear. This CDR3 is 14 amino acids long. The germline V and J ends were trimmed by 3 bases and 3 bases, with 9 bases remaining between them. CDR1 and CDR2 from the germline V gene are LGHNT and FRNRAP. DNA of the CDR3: TGTGCTAGTGGTTTTAGTGGGAACAATCAGCCCCAGCATTTT. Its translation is CASGFSGNNQPQHF. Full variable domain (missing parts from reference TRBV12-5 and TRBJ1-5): DARVTQTPRHKVTEMGQEVTMRCQPILGHNTVFWYRQTMMQGLELLAYFRNRAPLDDSGMPKDRFSAEMPDATLATLKIQPSEPRDSAVYFCASGFSGNNQPQHFGDGTRLSIL.

CDR3 protein: CASSQGGGRVYEQYF. The CDR3 DNA sequence: TGTGCCAGCAGCCAGGGGGGCGGGAGGGTCTACGAGCAGTACTTC. The rearrangement uses TRBV5-4 and TRBJ2-5; 9 nucleotides match TRBD2. The end of the DNA is better explained by TRBJ2-7, so the J call may be wrong. Germline V CDR1 and CDR2: SGHNT, YYREEE (reference sequence). The CDR3 spans 15 residues.